This T cell receptor (beta chain) was sequenced during a study of beta chain features in type 1 diabetes. Study observations and caveats: A pattern of fewer insertions and more deletions at VDJ junctions was seen in type 1 diabetes patients. Type 1 diabetes patients had TCRB CDR3s that were shorter (moderately but significantly so) in all four CD4+ subsets. Within patients, naive, central memory and Treg TCRB repertoires seemed more similar than within healthy donors.

This CDR3 contains 16 residues. Germline loops: CDR1 SGHTA, CDR2 FQGNSA. V lost 5 bases and J lost 1, with 18 bases in between. Sequencing targeted expressed TCRB transcripts, as all isolated RNA had been reverse transcribed. Clones were read by immunoSEQ multiplex PCR, and TCRdb kept only the in-frame ones, dropping some. The data contain around 45,000 clones, roughly 45% of them singletons. Details on this clone: Its cognate antigen is unknown.

The clonotype was recovered from a man aged 25 to 40 with type 1 diabetes. V usage is TRBV7-2 and J usage is TRBJ2-7; a possible D gene is TRBD2 (6 bases). Sequencing was carried out using stem cell memory CD4+ T cells from blood. CDR3 sequence: CASSASGTQPSYEQYF. DNA for the CDR3: TGTGCCAGCAGCGCCTCCGGGACTCAACCTTCCTACGAGCAGTACTTC.